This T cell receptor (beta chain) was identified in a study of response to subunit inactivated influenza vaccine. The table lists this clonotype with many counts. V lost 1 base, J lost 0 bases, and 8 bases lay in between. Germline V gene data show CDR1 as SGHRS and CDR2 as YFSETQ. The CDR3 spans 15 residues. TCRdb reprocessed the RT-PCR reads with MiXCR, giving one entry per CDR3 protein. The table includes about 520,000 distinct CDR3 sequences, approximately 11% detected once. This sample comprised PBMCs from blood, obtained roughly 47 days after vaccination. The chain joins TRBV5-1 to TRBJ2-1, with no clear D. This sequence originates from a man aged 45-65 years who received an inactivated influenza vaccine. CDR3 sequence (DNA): TGCGCCAGCAGCTTGTCTGAAAGCTCCTACAATGAGCAGTTCTTC. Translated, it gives CASSLSESSYNEQFF.